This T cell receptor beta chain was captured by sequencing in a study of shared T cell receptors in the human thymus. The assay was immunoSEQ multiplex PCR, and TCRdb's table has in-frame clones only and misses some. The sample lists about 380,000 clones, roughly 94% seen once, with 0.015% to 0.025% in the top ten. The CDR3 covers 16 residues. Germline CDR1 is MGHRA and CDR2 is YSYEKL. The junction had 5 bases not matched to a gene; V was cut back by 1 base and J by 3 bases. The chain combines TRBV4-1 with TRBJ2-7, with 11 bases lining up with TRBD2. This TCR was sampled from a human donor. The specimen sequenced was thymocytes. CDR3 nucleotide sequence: TGCGCCAGCAGCCAAGGGTCTAGCGGGAGGAACTACGAGCAGTACTTC. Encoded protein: CASSQGSSGRNYEQYF.